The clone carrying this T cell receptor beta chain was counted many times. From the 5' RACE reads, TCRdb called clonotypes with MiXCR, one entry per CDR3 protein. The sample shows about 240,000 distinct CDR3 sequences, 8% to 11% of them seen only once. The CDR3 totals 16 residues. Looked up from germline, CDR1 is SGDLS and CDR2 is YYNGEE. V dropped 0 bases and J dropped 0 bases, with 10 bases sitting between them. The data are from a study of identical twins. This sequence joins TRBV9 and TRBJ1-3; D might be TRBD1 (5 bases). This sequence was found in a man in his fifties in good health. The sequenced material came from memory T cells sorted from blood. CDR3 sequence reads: CASSVASTASGNTIYF. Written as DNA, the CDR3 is TGTGCCAGCAGCGTAGCTTCGACAGCCTCTGGAAACACCATATATTTT.